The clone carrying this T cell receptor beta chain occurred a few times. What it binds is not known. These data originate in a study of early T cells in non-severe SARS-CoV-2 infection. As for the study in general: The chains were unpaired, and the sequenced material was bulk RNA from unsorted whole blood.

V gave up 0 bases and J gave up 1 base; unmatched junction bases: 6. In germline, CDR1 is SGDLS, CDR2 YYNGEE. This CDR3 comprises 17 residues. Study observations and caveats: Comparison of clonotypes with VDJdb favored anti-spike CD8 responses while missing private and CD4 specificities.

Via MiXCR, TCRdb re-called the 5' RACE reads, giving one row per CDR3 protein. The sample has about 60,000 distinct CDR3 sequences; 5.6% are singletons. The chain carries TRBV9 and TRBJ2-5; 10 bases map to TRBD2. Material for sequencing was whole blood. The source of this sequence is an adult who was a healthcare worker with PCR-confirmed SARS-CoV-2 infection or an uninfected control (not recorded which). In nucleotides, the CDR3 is TGTGCCAGCAGCGTAGCCCCCTTAGCGGGGGGCCAAGAGACCCAGTACTTC. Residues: CASSVAPLAGGQETQYF. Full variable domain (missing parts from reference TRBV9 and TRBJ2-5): DSGVTQTPKHLITATGQRVTLRCSPRSGDLSVYWYQQSLDQGLQFLIQYYNGEERAKGNILERFSAQQFPDLHSELNLSSLELGDSALYFCASSVAPLAGGQETQYFGPGTRLLVL.